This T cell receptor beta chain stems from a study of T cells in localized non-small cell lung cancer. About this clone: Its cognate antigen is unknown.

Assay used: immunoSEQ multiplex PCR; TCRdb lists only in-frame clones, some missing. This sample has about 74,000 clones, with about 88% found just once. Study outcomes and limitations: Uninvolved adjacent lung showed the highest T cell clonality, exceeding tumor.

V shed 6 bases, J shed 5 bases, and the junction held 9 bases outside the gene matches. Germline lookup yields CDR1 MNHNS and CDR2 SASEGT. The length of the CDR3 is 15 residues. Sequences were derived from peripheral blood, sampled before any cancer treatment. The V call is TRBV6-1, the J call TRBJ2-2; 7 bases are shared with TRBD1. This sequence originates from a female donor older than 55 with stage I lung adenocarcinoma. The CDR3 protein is CASRTRDRGTGELFF. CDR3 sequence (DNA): TGTGCCAGCAGGACCCGGGACAGAGGGACCGGGGAGCTGTTTTTT.